This passage covers 24 T cell receptor beta chains from one sample sequenced in a study of blood T cell repertoires in COVID-19 (dated by TCRdb to the early 2020s). The library was built by means of the immunoSEQ multiplex PCR assay. TCRdb holds this immuneACCESS table with in-frame rearrangements only. Some clones are missing; in checked studies, unresolved V genes explain under half, and the rest has no known cause. The sample includes approximately 300,000 clones, with 80% to 95% observed a single time. The ten largest clonotypes hold 6.8% of the sample. Sequenced sample: peripheral blood. The receptors come from a woman aged 25 to 39 with COVID-19, enrolled during active disease.

V gene TRBV4-3 combines with J gene TRBJ1-2, with D maybe TRBD1 (5 bases). Looked up from germline, CDR1 is LGHNA and CDR2 is YSLEER. V was cut by 0 bases and J by 6 bases, with 8 bases left in between. This CDR3 spans 13 amino acids. The CDR3 nucleotides read TGCGCCAGCAGCCAAGATGGAGGGGATGGCTACACCTTC. Residues: CASSQDGGDGYTF.

CDR3 loop: CASSLLPYGTDTQYF. The CDR3 coding sequence is TGTGCCAGCAGCCTGTTGCCCTATGGCACAGATACGCAGTATTTT. The chain has TRBV5-5 and TRBJ2-3; no clear D gene. V was shortened by 4 bases and J by 1 base, with 13 bases between the two germline ends. This CDR3 spans 15 amino acids. Germline V CDR1 and CDR2: SGHKS, YYEKEE (reference sequence).

The chain has TRBV7-9 and TRBJ2-3, with 11 positions matching TRBD2. The CDR3 loop spans 17 amino acids. CDR1 and CDR2 (germline): SEHNR, FQNEAQ (reference sequence). V was pared by 1 base and J by 3 bases, with 6 bases of the junction left unmatched. CDR3 amino acids: CASSLGGLAGGTDTQYF. The DNA of the CDR3 is TGTGCCAGCAGCTTAGGAGGTCTAGCGGGAGGAACAGATACGCAGTATTTT.

The chain recombines TRBV5-1 with TRBJ2-2; 8 bases are a match to TRBD1. The CDR3 is 16 residues long. Germline V gene sequence: CDR1 SGHRS, CDR2 YFSETQ. V was clipped by 0 bases and J by 2 bases; unmatched bases: 3. In nucleotides, the CDR3 is TGCGCCAGCAGCTTGGGGACAGGGATTAACACCGGGGAGCTGTTTTTT. It codes for CASSLGTGINTGELFF.

This CDR3 reads CASSYGGGITEAFF. The CDR3 region has the DNA TGTGCCAGCAGTTACGGTGGCGGTATCACTGAAGCTTTCTTT. The chain links TRBV6-5 to TRBJ1-1, with unresolved D. V was shortened by 2 bases and J by 4 bases, with 11 bases between the two germline ends. The CDR3 has 14 residues. Germline V gives CDR1 MNHEY, CDR2 SVGAGI.

The genes are TRBV11-2 and TRBJ1-3, with TRBD1 identical over 8 bases. Losses at the gene ends were 5 bases for V and 2 bases for J; bases not matched to a gene: 5. This CDR3 is built from 15 residues. Germline assignment: CDR1 SGHAT and CDR2 FQNNGV. The CDR3 DNA reads TGTGCCAGCAGCCTCGACAGGGGCCCTGGAAACACCATATATTTT. Residues: CASSLDRGPGNTIYF.

V is TRBV28 and J is TRBJ1-2, with a tentative D call TRBD1 (5 bases). This CDR3 spans 15 amino acids. The germline gives CDR1 MDHEN, CDR2 SYDVKM. Trimming pared 7 bases from V and 1 base from J, leaving 16 bases between. CDR3 bases: TGTGCCAGCACCCCGCCCCCAGGGCTTAACTATGGCTACACCTTC. This translates into CASTPPPGLNYGYTF.

V usage is TRBV29-1 and J usage is TRBJ1-4; the match to TRBD1 covers 9 bases. After removal of 6 bases from V and 7 bases from J, the junction contained 12 bases not matched to a gene. Germline CDR1 is SQVTM and CDR2 is ANQGSEA. This CDR3 contains 15 residues. This CDR3 is CSVGRAGTGLEKLFF. The CDR3 DNA follows: TGCAGCGTCGGACGGGCCGGGACAGGGCTTGAAAAACTGTTTTTT.

The rearrangement uses TRBV4-2 and TRBJ1-5; D gene ambiguous. The CDR3 runs to 16 residues. Trimming left V 0 bases short and J 4 bases short, with 13 bases between. The germline CDR1 and CDR2 sequences are LGHNA and YNFKEQ. For the CDR3, the DNA is TGTGCCAGCAGCCAAGAGACTAACACAATAAATCAGCCCCAGCATTTT. This sequence encodes CASSQETNTINQPQHF.

The gene calls are TRBV7-8 and TRBJ2-3; no clear D. This CDR3 comprises 16 residues. The germline V and J ends were trimmed by 3 bases and 2 bases, with 15 bases remaining between them. Germline CDR1 reads SGHVS; CDR2 reads FQNEAQ. This CDR3 is CASSFLTRLDTDTQYF. The CDR3 DNA reads as TGTGCCAGCAGCTTCCTCACGCGACTTGACACAGATACGCAGTATTTT.

V is TRBV6-5 and J is TRBJ2-1; 8 bases agree with TRBD1. CDR1 and CDR2 (germline): MNHEY, SVGAGI. V trimming: 10 bases; J trimming: 9 bases; junction bases outside the gene matches: 8. The CDR3 has 12 amino acids. CDR3 protein: CAIKTGVGEQFF. The CDR3 DNA follows: TGTGCCATCAAGACAGGGGTGGGTGAGCAGTTCTTC.

The chain is built from TRBV6-5 and TRBJ1-5; perhaps TRBD1 as D (5 bases). V was shortened by 6 bases and J by 4 bases, with 10 bases between the two germline ends. This CDR3 spans 13 amino acids. The germline V gene has CDR1 MNHEY and CDR2 SVGAGI. The DNA of the CDR3 is TGTGCCAGCAGCCAGGGAAGGAATCAGCCCCAGCATTTT. Its protein product is CASSQGRNQPQHF.

The CDR3 coding sequence is TGTGCCAGCAGCCAGGAGACAGGGGAGGATGAGCAGTTCTTC. It is translated as CASSQETGEDEQFF. The rearrangement links TRBV3-1 (or the pseudogene TRBV3-2) to TRBJ2-1; 8 positions match TRBD1. The CDR3 totals 14 residues. Germline assignment: CDR1 LGHDT and CDR2 YNNKEL (reference sequence). Trimming removed 3 bases from V and 8 bases from J; junction bases left unmatched: 6.

The CDR3 sequence: CASSLGLTAYEQYF. The DNA for the CDR3 is TGCGCCAGCAGCTTGGGACTTACTGCCTACGAGCAGTACTTC. This chain connects TRBV5-1 to TRBJ2-7; D call uncertain. V gave up 0 bases and J gave up 2 bases, with 9 bases separating them. The V gene's germline CDR1 is SGHRS and CDR2 YFSETQ. The CDR3 is 14 amino acids.

The chain carries TRBV28 and TRBJ1-2; D gene uncertain. Germline V gene lookup returns CDR1 MDHEN and CDR2 SYDVKM. CDR3 size: 12 residues. Trimming left V 10 bases short and J 4 bases short, with 13 bases between. The CDR3 loop reads CATGGNFYGYTF. CDR3 bases: TGTGCCACGGGTGGAAACTTCTATGGCTACACCTTC.

V is TRBV7-2 and J is TRBJ1-3; D is possibly TRBD1 (6 bases). Trimming took 5 bases from V and 0 from J, leaving 14 bases between them. The CDR3 contains 16 residues. Looked up from germline, CDR1 is SGHTA and CDR2 is FQGNSA. CDR3 in amino acids: CASSPGGARSGNTIYF. The DNA of the CDR3 is TGTGCCAGCAGCCCGGGGGGGGCCCGCTCTGGAAACACCATATATTTT.

The chain joins TRBV7-9 to TRBJ2-3; D is perhaps TRBD2 (5 bases). Trimming cost V 11 bases and J 6 bases, with 15 bases left between them. The CDR3 covers 12 residues. Germline CDR1 SEHNR, CDR2 FQNEAQ (reference sequence). The CDR3 loop reads CAGLPMGDTQYF. CDR3 bases: TGTGCCGGACTGCCCATGGGGGATACGCAGTATTTT.

The V gene is TRBV28, the J gene TRBJ1-6; D gene unclear. V lost 7 bases and J 0 bases, leaving 10 bases between the germline ends. CDR1 is MDHEN and CDR2 is SYDVKM in the germline V gene. There are 15 residues in the CDR3. This chain's CDR3 is CASTGSSSYNSPLHF. In DNA, the CDR3 is TGTGCCAGCACGGGGAGCAGCTCCTATAATTCACCCCTCCACTTT.

The chain has TRBV6-5 and TRBJ1-3, with D perhaps matching TRBD1 (6 bases). The germline CDR1 and CDR2 sequences are MNHEY and SVGAGI. The V gene lost 2 bases and the J gene lost 4 bases, with 12 bases spanning the gap. The CDR3 contains 15 residues. The CDR3 DNA sequence: TGTGCCAGCAGTTACATGGGGGCGTCAGGAAACACCATATATTTT. Translation: CASSYMGASGNTIYF.

Points on this clone: In the same sample, other DNA sequences code for this CDR3. This chain connects TRBV19 to TRBJ1-2; TRBD1 matches 9 bases. The V segment lost 4 bases and the J segment 8 bases; nucleotides outside the gene matches: 5. From germline, CDR1 is LNHDA and CDR2 SQIVND (reference sequence). The CDR3 has 13 amino acids. This CDR3 is CASSTQGADGYTF. The CDR3 DNA follows: TGTGCCAGTAGTACACAGGGGGCGGACGGCTACACCTTC.

The chain carries TRBV6-1 and TRBJ1-3; no definite D call. Germline values: CDR1 MNHNS, CDR2 SASEGT. The CDR3 extends over 18 amino acids. The V end lost 2 bases, the J end lost 0 bases, and 17 bases lay between the germline ends. DNA for the CDR3: TGTGCCAGCAGTGAATCCTCAACACCGACTGGCTCTGGAAACACCATATATTTT. Protein: CASSESSTPTGSGNTIYF.

This chain links TRBV4-1 with TRBJ2-5, with D perhaps TRBD2 (6 bases). The CDR3 is made up of 14 amino acids. Trimming took off 3 bases at V and 1 base at J, with 9 bases between the two ends. Germline CDR1 is MGHRA and CDR2 is YSYEKL. The CDR3 protein is CASSQPGLQETQYF. The CDR3 DNA reads TGCGCCAGCAGCCAGCCGGGACTCCAAGAGACCCAGTACTTC.

The genes are TRBV5-5 and TRBJ2-2, with no clear D. CDR3 length equals 15 residues. Looked up from germline, CDR1 is SGHKS and CDR2 is YYEKEE (reference sequence). Trimming stripped 2 bases from V and 4 bases from J, with 12 bases between. The CDR3 loop is CASSFGEPGTGELFF. CDR3 nucleotide sequence: TGTGCCAGCAGCTTCGGAGAACCGGGCACCGGGGAGCTGTTTTTT. The full variable domain, with the rest looked up from reference TRBV5-5 and TRBJ2-2, is DAGVTQSPTHLIKTRGQQVTLRCSPISGHKSVSWYQQVLGQGPQFIFQYYEKEERGRGNFPDRFSARQFPNYSSELNVNALLLGDSALYLCASSFGEPGTGELFFGEGSRLTVL.

V gene TRBV28 combines with J gene TRBJ2-7, with D maybe TRBD1 (7 bases). Germline V gene sequence: CDR1 MDHEN, CDR2 SYDVKM. V dropped 6 bases and J dropped 7 bases, with 19 bases sitting between them. The CDR3 is 14 residues long. The CDR3: CASRPQGGRREQYF. Here the CDR3 DNA reads TGTGCCAGCAGGCCGCAGGGGGGACGTAGAGAGCAGTACTTC.